This is a list of T cell receptor beta chains from one sample in a study of shared T cell receptors in the human thymus. The protocol was immunoSEQ multiplex PCR, while the TCRdb copy is restricted to in-frame clones and leaves out a portion. The data contain hundreds of thousands of clones, about 95% of them singletons. The sample was thymocytes. These receptors were taken from a human donor. Each CDR3 is given with its conserved first and last residue. The D gene is left open where the match is weak. Only some rows state a clone size, as once, few, many or a class for expanded clones.

size: .
J: TRBJ2-3
V: TRBV7-4
D: TRBD2
CDR3: CASSPGTSGDSTDTQYF
DNA: TGTGCCAGCAGCCCTGGGACTAGCGGGGATAGCACAGATACGCAGTATTTT

size: .
J: TRBJ2-5
V: TRBV27
D: TRBD2
CDR3: CASSLLGLAGGEWETQYF
DNA: TGTGCCAGCAGTCTATTGGGACTAGCGGGAGGAGAGTGGGAGACCCAGTACTTC

size: .
J: TRBJ1-1
V: TRBV10-2
D: .
CDR3: CASVLGSNTEAFF
DNA: TGCGCCAGCGTTCTGGGCTCGAACACTGAAGCTTTCTTT

size: .
J: TRBJ2-7
V: TRBV15
D: .
CDR3: CATSEISGPSYEQYF
DNA: TGTGCCACCTCCGAGATTAGCGGTCCATCCTACGAGCAGTACTTC

size: .
J: TRBJ2-2
V: TRBV28
D: .
CDR3: CASSFSGTPNTGELFF
DNA: TGTGCCAGCAGTTTTTCCGGGACGCCGAACACCGGGGAGCTGTTTTTT

size: once
J: TRBJ2-4
V: TRBV7-9
D: TRBD2
CDR3: CASSLGREEMNIQYF
DNA: TGTGCCAGCAGCTTAGGGCGGGAGGAGATGAACATTCAGTACTTC

size: .
J: TRBJ2-1
V: TRBV28
D: .
CDR3: CASSQTRNEQFF
DNA: TGTGCCAGCAGTCAAACACGAAATGAGCAGTTCTTC

size: .
J: TRBJ2-7
V: TRBV28
D: TRBD2
CDR3: CASSLPPPPEEGGEGYEQYF
DNA: TGTGCCAGCAGTTTGCCCCCCCCGCCCGAGGAAGGCGGGGAGGGCTACGAGCAGTACTTC

size: .
J: TRBJ2-7
V: TRBV5-4
D: .
CDR3: CASSPRLAEGGEQYF
DNA: TGTGCCAGCAGCCCTCGATTAGCGGAGGGGGGCGAGCAGTACTTC

size: .
J: TRBJ1-2
V: TRBV9
D: .
CDR3: CASSIEGNVGYGYTF
DNA: TGTGCCAGCAGTATTGAAGGCAATGTGGGCTATGGCTACACCTTC

size: .
J: TRBJ2-5
V: TRBV5-1
D: .
CDR3: CASLKETQYF
DNA: TGCGCCAGCCTAAAAGAGACCCAGTACTTC

size: .
J: TRBJ2-2
V: TRBV6-1
D: .
CDR3: CASSVDRATSESHNTGELFF
DNA: TGTGCCAGCAGTGTAGACAGGGCGACTAGCGAGAGTCATAACACCGGGGAGCTGTTTTTT

size: .
J: TRBJ1-1
V: TRBV5-8
D: TRBD1
CDR3: CDRFPGGMNTEAFF
DNA: TGTGACAGATTCCCAGGGGGGATGAACACTGAAGCTTTCTTT

size: .
J: TRBJ2-1
V: TRBV5-1
D: TRBD2
CDR3: CASSPGPVTSGSVDEQFF
DNA: TGCGCCAGCAGCCCGGGCCCCGTAACTAGCGGGAGTGTGGATGAGCAGTTCTTC

size: .
J: TRBJ2-7
V: TRBV5-1
D: .
CDR3: CASSLGRAGGYEQYF
DNA: TGCGCCAGCAGCTTGGGACGGGCCGGGGGCTACGAGCAGTACTTC

size: .
J: TRBJ1-1
V: TRBV15
D: .
CDR3: CATSRSTPVYTEAFF
DNA: TGTGCCACCAGCAGATCAACTCCGGTTTACACTGAAGCTTTCTTT

size: .
J: TRBJ1-2
V: TRBV4-1
D: .
CDR3: CASSPSVQVWVGYTF
DNA: TGCGCCAGCAGCCCATCGGTCCAGGTGTGGGTTGGCTACACCTTC

size: .
J: TRBJ1-2
V: TRBV4-1
D: .
CDR3: CASHALASPNYGYTF
DNA: TGCGCCAGCCATGCCTTGGCGAGCCCTAACTATGGCTACACCTTC

size: .
J: TRBJ2-5
V: TRBV19
D: TRBD1
CDR3: CATYRGETQYF
DNA: TGTGCCACCTACAGGGGAGAGACCCAGTACTTC

size: .
J: TRBJ1-2
V: TRBV21-1
D: .
CDR3: CASSDGTGGELSGYTF
DNA: TGTGCCAGCAGCGACGGGACAGGGGGCGAACTGTCTGGCTACACCTTC

size: .
J: TRBJ2-5
V: TRBV13
D: .
CDR3: CASSHPLGGKETQYF
DNA: TGTGCCAGCAGTCACCCGCTGGGGGGCAAAGAGACCCAGTACTTC

size: .
J: TRBJ1-5
V: TRBV19
D: .
CDR3: CASSPRGPVGNQPQHF
DNA: TGTGCCAGTAGTCCCCGGGGTCCCGTTGGGAATCAGCCCCAGCATTTT

size: .
J: TRBJ2-1
V: TRBV27
D: .
CDR3: CASSPSGPNPYNEQFF
DNA: TGTGCCAGCAGTCCATCCGGGCCAAACCCTTACAATGAGCAGTTCTTC

size: few
J: TRBJ1-4
V: TRBV6-7
D: .
CDR3: CATLFGWGEKLFF
DNA: TGTGCCACCTTATTTGGGTGGGGTGAAAAACTGTTTTTT

size: .
J: TRBJ1-2
V: TRBV4-1
D: TRBD1
CDR3: CASSRGGAGPNYGYTF
DNA: TGCGCCAGCAGCCGAGGGGGCGCCGGCCCGAACTATGGCTACACCTTC

size: .
J: TRBJ2-1
V: TRBV27
D: TRBD2
CDR3: CASSRTSGTPNNEQFF
DNA: TGTGCCAGCAGTCGGACTAGCGGGACCCCGAACAATGAGCAGTTCTTC

size: .
J: TRBJ1-2
V: TRBV5-4
D: .
CDR3: CASSPGGLISGYTF
DNA: TGTGCCAGCAGCCCGGGGGGTCTGATTAGTGGCTACACCTTC

size: .
J: TRBJ1-2
V: TRBV28
D: .
CDR3: CASSFGGNYGYTF
DNA: TGTGCCAGCAGTTTCGGAGGGAACTATGGCTACACCTTC

size: .
J: TRBJ2-6
V: TRBV4-2
D: TRBD1
CDR3: CASSQSHWRTGGAGANVLTF
DNA: TGTGCCAGCAGCCAAAGTCATTGGCGGACAGGGGGCGCTGGGGCCAACGTCCTGACTTTC

size: .
J: TRBJ1-5
V: TRBV6-6
D: .
CDR3: CASSYGGPYSNQPQHF
DNA: TGTGCCAGCAGTTACGGGGGCCCCTATAGCAATCAGCCCCAGCATTTT

size: .
J: TRBJ1-1
V: TRBV28
D: .
CDR3: CASSPRRRAFF
DNA: TGTGCCAGCAGTCCTCGCAGGAGGGCTTTCTTT

size: .
J: TRBJ1-4
V: TRBV7-9
D: TRBD1
CDR3: CASSLAGDRPWANEKLFF
DNA: TGTGCCAGCAGCTTAGCCGGGGACAGACCTTGGGCTAATGAAAAACTGTTTTTT

size: .
J: TRBJ2-7
V: TRBV11-2
D: .
CDR3: CASSPGANFYEQYF
DNA: TGTGCCAGCAGCCCCGGGGCGAACTTCTACGAGCAGTACTTC

size: .
J: TRBJ2-3
V: TRBV12-5
D: .
CDR3: CASGLVLPRNLGADTQYF
DNA: TGTGCTAGTGGTTTGGTCCTTCCCAGAAATCTGGGCGCAGATACGCAGTATTTT

size: .
J: TRBJ1-2
V: TRBV12-5
D: .
CDR3: CASGFGYGYGYTF
DNA: TGTGCTAGTGGTTTCGGGTATGGCTATGGCTACACCTTC

size: .
J: TRBJ2-2
V: TRBV14
D: .
CDR3: CASSQVTPGELFF
DNA: TGTGCCAGCAGCCAAGTAACCCCCGGGGAGCTGTTTTTT

size: .
J: TRBJ2-3
V: TRBV27
D: TRBD1
CDR3: CASSVDRERRDTQYF
DNA: TGTGCCAGCAGCGTGGACAGGGAAAGAAGGGATACGCAGTATTTT

size: .
J: TRBJ2-3
V: TRBV4-3
D: TRBD2
CDR3: CASSQEWQGARLAGGGTDTQYF
DNA: TGCGCCAGCAGCCAAGAGTGGCAGGGGGCACGACTAGCGGGAGGGGGCACAGATACGCAGTATTTT

size: .
J: TRBJ1-1
V: TRBV5-6
D: TRBD1
CDR3: CASSPPQGSNTEAFF
DNA: TGTGCCAGCAGCCCACCACAGGGGTCGAACACTGAAGCTTTCTTT

size: .
J: TRBJ2-7
V: TRBV4-3
D: .
CDR3: CASSQDRSPRRVEQYF
DNA: TGCGCCAGCAGCCAAGATCGGTCCCCGAGGAGGGTCGAGCAGTACTTC

size: .
J: TRBJ1-1
V: TRBV28
D: .
CDR3: CASSFLREAFF
DNA: TGTGCCAGCAGTTTTCTTCGGGAAGCTTTCTTT

size: .
J: TRBJ1-5
V: TRBV19
D: .
CDR3: CASMGWGEWDQPQHF
DNA: TGTGCCAGTATGGGGTGGGGGGAATGGGATCAGCCCCAGCATTTT

size: .
J: TRBJ2-7
V: TRBV5-5
D: .
CDR3: CASTRGASWTYEQYF
DNA: TGTGCCAGCACCCGTGGTGCATCGTGGACCTACGAGCAGTACTTC

size: .
J: TRBJ2-7
V: TRBV29-1
D: TRBD2
CDR3: CSVVAGAGEQYF
DNA: TGCAGCGTTGTAGCGGGAGCGGGCGAGCAGTACTTC

size: once
J: TRBJ2-1
V: TRBV7-7
D: TRBD2
CDR3: CASSLWGTSGSLNEQFF
DNA: TGTGCCAGCAGCTTATGGGGGACTAGCGGGAGCTTGAATGAGCAGTTCTTC

size: once
J: TRBJ2-1
V: TRBV13
D: TRBD1
CDR3: CASSCRRQGDGNEQFF
DNA: TGTGCCAGCAGCTGCCGAAGGCAGGGGGACGGCAATGAGCAGTTCTTC

size: .
J: TRBJ1-5
V: TRBV11-2
D: .
CDR3: CASSRTGNQPQHF
DNA: TGTGCCAGCAGCCGGACGGGAAATCAGCCCCAGCATTTT

size: .
J: TRBJ2-2
V: TRBV28
D: .
CDR3: CASSLQGRGELFF
DNA: TGTGCCAGCAGTTTGCAGGGGCGCGGGGAGCTGTTTTTT

size: .
J: TRBJ2-2
V: TRBV11-3
D: .
CDR3: CASTTHGEDTGELFF
DNA: TGTGCCAGCACCACCCATGGTGAAGACACCGGGGAGCTGTTTTTT

size: once
J: TRBJ1-5
V: TRBV19
D: .
CDR3: CASSTDRGSGQPQHF
DNA: TGTGCCAGTAGTACCGACCGGGGATCAGGTCAGCCCCAGCATTTT

size: .
J: TRBJ1-1
V: TRBV4-3
D: .
CDR3: CASSQVDRNTEAFF
DNA: TGCGCCAGCAGCCAAGTGGACAGGAACACTGAAGCTTTCTTT

size: .
J: TRBJ2-7
V: TRBV27
D: .
CDR3: CASSFPGTSTYEQYF
DNA: TGTGCCAGCAGTTTCCCTGGGACTTCGACCTACGAGCAGTACTTC

size: .
J: TRBJ2-7
V: TRBV27
D: .
CDR3: CASSFRPGIGYEQYF
DNA: TGTGCCAGCAGTTTCCGGCCAGGGATAGGCTACGAGCAGTACTTC